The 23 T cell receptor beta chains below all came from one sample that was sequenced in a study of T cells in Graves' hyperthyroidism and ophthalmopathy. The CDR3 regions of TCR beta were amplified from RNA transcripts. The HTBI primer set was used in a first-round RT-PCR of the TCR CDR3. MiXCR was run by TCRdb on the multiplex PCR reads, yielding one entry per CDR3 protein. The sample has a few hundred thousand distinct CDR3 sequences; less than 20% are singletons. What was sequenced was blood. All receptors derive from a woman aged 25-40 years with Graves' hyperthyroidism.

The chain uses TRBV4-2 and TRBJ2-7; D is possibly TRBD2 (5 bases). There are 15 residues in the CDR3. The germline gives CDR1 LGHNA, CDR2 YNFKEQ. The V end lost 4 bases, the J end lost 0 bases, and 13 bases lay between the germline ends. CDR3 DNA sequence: TGTGCCAGCAGCCCGGACTGGACGAACTCCTACGAGCAGTACTTC. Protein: CASSPDWTNSYEQYF.

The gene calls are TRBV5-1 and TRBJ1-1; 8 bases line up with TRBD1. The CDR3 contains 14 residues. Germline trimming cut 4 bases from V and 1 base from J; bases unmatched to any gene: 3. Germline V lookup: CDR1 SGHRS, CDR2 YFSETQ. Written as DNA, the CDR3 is TGCGCCAGCAGCAGGACAGGGTGGAACACTGAAGCTTTCTTT. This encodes CASSRTGWNTEAFF.

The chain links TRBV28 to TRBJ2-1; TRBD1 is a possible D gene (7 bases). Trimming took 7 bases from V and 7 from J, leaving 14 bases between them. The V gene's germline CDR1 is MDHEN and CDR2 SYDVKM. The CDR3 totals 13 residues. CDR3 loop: CASIAQGGNEQFF. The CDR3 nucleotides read TGTGCCAGCATTGCTCAGGGGGGAAATGAGCAGTTCTTC.

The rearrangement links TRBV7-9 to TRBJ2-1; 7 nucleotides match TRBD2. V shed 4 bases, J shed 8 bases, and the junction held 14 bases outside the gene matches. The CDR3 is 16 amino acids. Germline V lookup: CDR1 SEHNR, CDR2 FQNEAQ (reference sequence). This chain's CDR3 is CASSSPGGSTIDEQFF. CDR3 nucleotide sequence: TGTGCCAGCAGCTCGCCGGGGGGATCCACAATTGATGAGCAGTTCTTC.

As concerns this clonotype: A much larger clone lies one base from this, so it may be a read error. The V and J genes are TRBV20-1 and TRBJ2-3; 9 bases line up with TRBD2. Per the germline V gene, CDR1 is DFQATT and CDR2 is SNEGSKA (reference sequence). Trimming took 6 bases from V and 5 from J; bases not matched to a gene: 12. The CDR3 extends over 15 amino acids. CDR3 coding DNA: TGCAGTGCCCCCCCGGCTAGCGGGAAAGTAGATACGCAGTATTTT. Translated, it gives CSAPPASGKVDTQYF.

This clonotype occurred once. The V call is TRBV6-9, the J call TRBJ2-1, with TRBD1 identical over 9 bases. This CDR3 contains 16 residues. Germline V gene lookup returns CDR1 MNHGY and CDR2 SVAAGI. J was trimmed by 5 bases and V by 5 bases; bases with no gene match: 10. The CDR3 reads CASSNIGTGRDNEQFF. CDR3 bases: TGTGCCAGCAGTAATATCGGGACAGGGAGGGACAATGAGCAGTTCTTC.

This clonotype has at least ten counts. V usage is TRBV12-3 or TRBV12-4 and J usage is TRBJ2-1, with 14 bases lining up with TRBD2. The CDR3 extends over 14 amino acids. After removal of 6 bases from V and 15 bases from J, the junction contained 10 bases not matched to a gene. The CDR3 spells CASRPGLAGEGSFF. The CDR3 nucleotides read TGTGCCAGCAGGCCGGGACTAGCGGGAGAGGGGTCGTTCTTC.

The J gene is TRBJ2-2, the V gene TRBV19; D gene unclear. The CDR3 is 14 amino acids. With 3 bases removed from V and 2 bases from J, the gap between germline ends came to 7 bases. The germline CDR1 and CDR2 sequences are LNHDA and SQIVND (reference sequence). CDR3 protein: CASSIRLNTGELFF. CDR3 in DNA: TGTGCCAGTAGTATCAGACTCAACACCGGGGAGCTGTTTTTT.

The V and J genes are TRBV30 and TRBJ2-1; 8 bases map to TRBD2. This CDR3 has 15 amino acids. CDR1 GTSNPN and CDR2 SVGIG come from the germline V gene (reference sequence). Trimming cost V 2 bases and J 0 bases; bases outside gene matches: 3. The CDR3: CAWSSGTSSYNEQFF. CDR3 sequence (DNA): TGTGCCTGGAGTTCTGGGACTAGCTCCTACAATGAGCAGTTCTTC.

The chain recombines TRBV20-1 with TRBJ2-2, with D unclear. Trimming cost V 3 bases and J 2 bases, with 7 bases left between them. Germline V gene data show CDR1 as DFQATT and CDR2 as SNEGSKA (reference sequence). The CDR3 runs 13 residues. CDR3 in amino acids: CSARMTNTGELFF. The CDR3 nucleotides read TGCAGTGCTAGGATGACCAACACCGGGGAGCTGTTTTTT.

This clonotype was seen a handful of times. CDR3 residues: CASGPTSASSYNEQFF. For the CDR3, the DNA is TGCGCCAGCGGCCCTACTAGCGCGAGCTCCTACAATGAGCAGTTCTTC. This rearrangement joins TRBV5-1 to TRBJ2-1; 7 nucleotides align to TRBD2. The CDR3 covers 16 residues. From germline, CDR1 is SGHRS and CDR2 YFSETQ. The V gene end was trimmed by 7 bases and the J gene end by 0 bases; junction bases not matched to a gene: 10.

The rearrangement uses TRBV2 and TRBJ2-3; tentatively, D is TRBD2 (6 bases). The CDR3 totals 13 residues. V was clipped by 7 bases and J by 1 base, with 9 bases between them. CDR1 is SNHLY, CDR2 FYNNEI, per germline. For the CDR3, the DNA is TGTGCCAGCATTAGACTAGGCACAGATACGCAGTATTTT. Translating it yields CASIRLGTDTQYF.

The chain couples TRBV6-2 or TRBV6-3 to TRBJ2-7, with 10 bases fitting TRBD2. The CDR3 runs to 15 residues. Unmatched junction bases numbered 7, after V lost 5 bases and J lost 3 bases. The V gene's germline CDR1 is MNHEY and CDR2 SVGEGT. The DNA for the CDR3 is TGTGCCAGCAGTATGGGGACTAGCGAAGTCTACGAGCAGTACTTC. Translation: CASSMGTSEVYEQYF.

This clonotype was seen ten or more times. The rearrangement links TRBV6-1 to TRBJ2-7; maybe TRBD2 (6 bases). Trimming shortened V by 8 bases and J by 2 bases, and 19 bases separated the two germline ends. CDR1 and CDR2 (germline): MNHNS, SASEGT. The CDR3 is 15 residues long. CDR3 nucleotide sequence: TGTGCCAGCGCGGGGTCAGTGACTTCAACCTACGAGCAGTACTTC. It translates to CASAGSVTSTYEQYF.

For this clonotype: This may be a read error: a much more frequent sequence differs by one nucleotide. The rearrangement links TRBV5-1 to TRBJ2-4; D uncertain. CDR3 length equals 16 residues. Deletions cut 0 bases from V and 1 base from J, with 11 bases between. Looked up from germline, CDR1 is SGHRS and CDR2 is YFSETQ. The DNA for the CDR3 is TGCGCCAGCAGCTTGGGAAGTACTACCGCCAAAAACATTCAGTACTTC. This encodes CASSLGSTTAKNIQYF.

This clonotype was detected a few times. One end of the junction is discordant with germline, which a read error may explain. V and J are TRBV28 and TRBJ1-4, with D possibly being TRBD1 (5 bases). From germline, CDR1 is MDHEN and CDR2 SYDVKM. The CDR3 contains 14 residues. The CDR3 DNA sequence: TGTGCCAGCAGTGTGGGGGGGGGGGTTGAAAGACTGTTTTTT. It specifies CASSVGGGVERLFF.

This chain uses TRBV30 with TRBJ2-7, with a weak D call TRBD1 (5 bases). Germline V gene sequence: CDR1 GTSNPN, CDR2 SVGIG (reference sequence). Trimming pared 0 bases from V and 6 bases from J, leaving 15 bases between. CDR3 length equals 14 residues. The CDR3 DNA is TGTGCCTGGAGTGTAAAGGCAGGGTCTGGCGAGCAGTACTTC. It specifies CAWSVKAGSGEQYF.

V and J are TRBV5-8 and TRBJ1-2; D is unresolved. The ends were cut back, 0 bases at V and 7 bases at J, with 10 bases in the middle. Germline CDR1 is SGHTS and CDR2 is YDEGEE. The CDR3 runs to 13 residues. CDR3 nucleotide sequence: TGTGCCAGCAGCTTGGGGGTTCGGATTGGCTACACCTTC. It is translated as CASSLGVRIGYTF.

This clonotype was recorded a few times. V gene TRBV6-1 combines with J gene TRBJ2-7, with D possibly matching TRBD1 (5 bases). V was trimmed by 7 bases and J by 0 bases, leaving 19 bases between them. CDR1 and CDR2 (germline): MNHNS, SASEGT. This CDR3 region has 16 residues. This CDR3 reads CASKLRDQDNSYEQYF. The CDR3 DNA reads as TGTGCCAGCAAACTAAGGGATCAGGACAACTCCTACGAGCAGTACTTC.

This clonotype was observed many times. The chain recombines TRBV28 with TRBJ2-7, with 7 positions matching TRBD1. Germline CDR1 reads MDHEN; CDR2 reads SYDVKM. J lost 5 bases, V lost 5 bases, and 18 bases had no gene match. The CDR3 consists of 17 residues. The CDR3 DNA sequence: TGTGCCAGCAGTCGGCCTACAGACAGGGTGGTCTACCACGAGCAGTACTTC. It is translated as CASSRPTDRVVYHEQYF. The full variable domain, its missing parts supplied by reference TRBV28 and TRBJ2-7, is DVKVTQSSRYLVKRTGEKVFLECVQDMDHENMFWYRQDPGLGLRLIYFSYDVKMKEKGDIPEGYSVSREKKERFSLILESASTNQTSMYLCASSRPTDRVVYHEQYFGPGTRLTVT.

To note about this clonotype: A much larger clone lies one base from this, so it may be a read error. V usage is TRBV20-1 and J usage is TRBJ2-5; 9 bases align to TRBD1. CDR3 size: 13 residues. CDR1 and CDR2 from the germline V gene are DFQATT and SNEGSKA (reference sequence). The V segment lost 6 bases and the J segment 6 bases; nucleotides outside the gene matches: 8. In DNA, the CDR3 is TGCAGTGCCCACGGGACAGGGAGAAAGACCCAGTACTTC. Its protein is CSAHGTGRKTQYF.

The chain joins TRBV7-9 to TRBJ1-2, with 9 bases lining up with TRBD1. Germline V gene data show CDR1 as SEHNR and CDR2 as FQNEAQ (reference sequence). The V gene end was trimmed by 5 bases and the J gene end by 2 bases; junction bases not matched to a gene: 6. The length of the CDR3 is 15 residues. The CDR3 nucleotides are TGTGCCAGCAGCAAGAACAGGGGGCTCAACTATGGCTACACCTTC. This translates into CASSKNRGLNYGYTF.

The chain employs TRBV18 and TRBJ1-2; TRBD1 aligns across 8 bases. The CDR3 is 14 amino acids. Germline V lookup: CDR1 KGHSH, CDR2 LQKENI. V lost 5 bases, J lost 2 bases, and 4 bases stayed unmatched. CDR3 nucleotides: TGTGCCAGCTCAGAACAGGGGGGAAACTATGGCTACACCTTC. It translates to CASSEQGGNYGYTF.